Presented here are 20 T cell receptor beta chains from one specimen sequenced in a study of T cells expressing NK-cell markers. TCRdb re-called the 5' RACE reads and shows each CDR3 protein once, DNA omitted. The sample totals almost 450,000 distinct CDR3 sequences. Sequencing was carried out using blood T cells: a sorted CD56 or NKG2C T cell subset, CD4+ or CD8+ T cells, or bulk PBMC T cells (not recorded which). The receptors were sampled from a woman between 18 and 70 years old in good health.

V and J are TRBV11-2 and TRBJ1-5; the D call of TRBD1 rests on TCRdb alone, since no DNA is present to check it. The CDR3 loop spans 15 amino acids. In germline, CDR1 is SGHAT, CDR2 FQNNGV. The CDR3: CASSLWGSGNQPQHF.

The V gene is TRBV20-1, the J gene TRBJ2-1; TCRdb proposes TRBD2, but this gene call is untestable without DNA. Germline-derived CDR1 and CDR2 are DFQATT and SNEGSKA (reference sequence). This CDR3 is built from 12 residues. Here the CDR3 reads CSARLAGNEQFF.

This sequence joins TRBV10-3 and TRBJ2-3. Looked up from germline, CDR1 is ENHRY and CDR2 is SYGVKD. The CDR3 has 13 residues. CDR3 region: CAISGEHTDTQYF.

This chain's CDR3 is CASSLIHNQPQHF. This chain connects TRBV7-2 to TRBJ1-5. The CDR3 has 13 residues. Germline loops: CDR1 SGHTA, CDR2 FQGNSA.

This chain joins TRBV15 and TRBJ2-7; with no DNA, the TCRdb D assignment of TRBD2 cannot be verified. CDR3 length equals 17 residues. Germline V lookup: CDR1 LNHNV, CDR2 YYDKDF (reference sequence). The CDR3 loop is CATSRDREYSASYEQYF.

This rearrangement joins TRBV11-2 to TRBJ2-2. This CDR3 has 15 amino acids. Germline V gene data show CDR1 as SGHAT and CDR2 as FQNNGV. The CDR3 sequence: CASSSDPSNTGELFF.

The gene calls are TRBV28 and TRBJ2-2; TCRdb returns TRBD2, unconfirmable since there is no DNA. The CDR3 consists of 13 residues. CDR1 and CDR2 (germline): MDHEN, SYDVKM. The CDR3 protein is CASSSLKRGELFF.

This chain uses TRBV11-3 with TRBJ2-2; TCRdb reports TRBD2, a call that lacks DNA to check it against. The V gene's germline CDR1 is SGHNT and CDR2 YENEEA. The CDR3 consists of 17 residues. CDR3: CASSLAPSRARTGELFF.

The rearrangement links TRBV29-1 to TRBJ2-7. The CDR3 has 11 residues. The germline gives CDR1 SQVTM, CDR2 ANQGSEA. The CDR3 reads CSVTSSSEQYF.

The rearrangement joins TRBV6-1 to TRBJ2-4; TCRdb's D call of TRBD2 is untestable without DNA. Germline CDR1 and CDR2: MNHNS and SASEGT. The CDR3 covers 18 residues. Here the CDR3 reads CASSAGLAGALAKNIQYF.

The rearrangement uses TRBV5-6 and TRBJ2-1; as DNA is missing, the TRBD2 call by TCRdb cannot be tested. This CDR3 is built from 16 residues. From germline, CDR1 is SGHDT and CDR2 YYEEEE. CDR3 residues: CASSFVGLGDYNEQFF. Together with reference TRBV5-6 and TRBJ2-1, the CDR3 gives the full variable domain: DAGVTQSPTHLIKTRGQQVTLRCSPKSGHDTVSWYQQALGQGPQFIFQYYEEEERQRGNFPDRFSGHQFPNYSSELNVNALLLGDSALYLCASSFVGLGDYNEQFFGPGTRLTVL.

The chain combines TRBV27 with TRBJ2-2; TCRdb reports TRBD1, a call that lacks DNA to check it against. The CDR3 has 16 amino acids. The germline V gene has CDR1 MNHEY and CDR2 SMNVEV (reference sequence). CDR3 protein: CASSSRGRANTGELFF.

This rearrangement joins TRBV19 to TRBJ2-2; TCRdb gives TRBD2 as the D gene, but with no DNA this cannot be confirmed. The CDR3 spans 15 residues. CDR1 LNHDA and CDR2 SQIVND come from the germline V gene (reference sequence). The CDR3 sequence: CASSLGLTNTGELFF.

This chain links TRBV14 with TRBJ2-3; the D call from TCRdb, TRBD2, cannot be confirmed without DNA. CDR1 is SGHDN and CDR2 is FVKESK in the germline V gene. This CDR3 region has 16 residues. The CDR3 here is CASSQRVGFSTDTQYF.

The chain carries TRBV6-1 and TRBJ1-5; TCRdb names TRBD1, which stays unverified in the absence of DNA. Looked up from germline, CDR1 is MNHNS and CDR2 is SASEGT. The CDR3 is 15 amino acids. The CDR3 sequence is CASSDWDGSNQPQHF.

CDR3 in amino acids: CASSYAASYEQYF. The genes are TRBV27 and TRBJ2-7. The CDR3 loop spans 13 amino acids. Per germline, CDR1 MNHEY and CDR2 SMNVEV (reference sequence).

The V and J genes are TRBV4-1 and TRBJ2-1; the D call of TRBD1 rests on TCRdb alone, since no DNA is present to check it. Per the germline V gene, CDR1 is MGHRA and CDR2 is YSYEKL. This CDR3 comprises 14 residues. CDR3 residues: CASSPLGVNNEQFF.

The chain links TRBV3-1 to TRBJ2-7; TCRdb picks TRBD1, but there is no DNA to check that call. The CDR3 is 14 residues long. Germline V gene sequence: CDR1 LGHDT, CDR2 YNNKEL (reference sequence). CDR3: CASSQPGQSYEQYF.

The chain couples TRBV5-1 to TRBJ1-1; TCRdb indicates TRBD1, and absent DNA this call remains unverified. CDR3 size: 14 residues. The germline V gene encodes CDR1 SGHRS and CDR2 YFSETQ. The CDR3 region is CASSSTGANTEAFF.

The chain is built from TRBV9 and TRBJ2-5; as DNA is missing, the TRBD1 call by TCRdb cannot be tested. This CDR3 spans 15 amino acids. Germline V gene data show CDR1 as SGDLS and CDR2 as YYNGEE. The CDR3 loop reads CASSAKDREWETQYF.